This T cell receptor delta chain was sequenced in a study of delta chains in infants with herpesvirus infections. Trimming removed 1 base from V and 0 bases from J; junction bases left unmatched: 26. The CDR3 consists of 22 residues. Germline CDR1 and CDR2: NSMFDY and ISSIKDK. Reverse transcription of PBMC RNA used primers specific for the gamma and delta chains. TCRdb re-called clones from the RT-PCR reads using CATT. The table records about 510 delta-chain clones, roughly an eighth of them present only once. In regard to this clone: It differs at one base from a far larger clone, so likely a read error.

This receptor was obtained from a human donor who was a Ugandan infant, either HIV-exposed or HIV-unexposed (not recorded which). The V call is TRAV29/DV5, the J call TRDJ1, with TRDD3 identical over 8 bases. TCRdb gives no J gene; it was assigned here by matching the DNA to germline. The specimen was peripheral blood, collected at time point 2 of longitudinal follow-up. CDR3 residues: CAASPTAYSRVLGGDYTDKLIF. For the CDR3, the DNA is TGTGCAGCAAGCCCCACTGCGTATTCCAGAGTACTGGGGGGTGACTACACCGATAAACTCATCTTT.